This TCR beta chain is drawn from a study of PD-L1 blockade in urothelial cancer. Profiled with immunoSEQ multiplex PCR; TCRdb holds only in-frame clones, not every one. This table holds 38,000 or so clones, around four fifths found once. Germline V CDR1 and CDR2: DFQATT, SNEGSKA (reference sequence). The V and J ends lost 5 bases and 5 bases respectively, with 9 bases between them. The CDR3 runs 11 residues. Time point in this sample: pretreatment peripheral blood. Sequencing was performed on PBMCs, taken around atezolizumab (anti-PD-L1) treatment. This sequence originates from a man older than 75 with urothelial cancer. The rearrangement joins TRBV20-1 to TRBJ1-1; D might be TRBD1 (6 bases). In nucleotides, the CDR3 is TGCAGTGCTGCCAGGGGTACTGAAGCTTTCTTT. Its protein is CSAARGTEAFF.